The 5 T cell receptor beta chains below come from one sample, sequenced in a study of blood T cell repertoires in COVID-19. Assay: immunoSEQ multiplex PCR; the TCRdb copy retains only in-frame clones and omits some. Among over 250,000 clones listed, approximately 90% were seen once. Sequencing was done on a sample of PBMCs or T cells enriched from blood (not recorded which). All receptors come from a woman aged 60-70 years in a cohort exposed to, infected with or recovered from COVID-19 (not recorded which).

This chain joins TRBV18 and TRBJ2-7, with 11 bases matching TRBD2. Germline trimming cut 1 base from V and 6 bases from J; bases unmatched to any gene: 8. The CDR3 loop spans 16 amino acids. Germline assignment: CDR1 KGHSH and CDR2 LQKENI. CDR3 coding DNA: TGTGCCAGCTCACCACAGAGTAGCGGGAGGGCCTCCGAGCAGTACTTC. Translated: CASSPQSSGRASEQYF.

This clone occurred once. Distinct nucleotide sequences in the sample also encode this CDR3. This chain connects TRBV28 to TRBJ1-1, with TRBD1 matching over 10 bases. The CDR3 covers 15 residues. V gave up 2 bases and J gave up 5 bases; unmatched junction bases: 5. Germline assignment: CDR1 MDHEN and CDR2 SYDVKM. CDR3 sequence: CASSLPGTGATEAFF. CDR3 nucleotides: TGTGCCAGCAGTTTACCTGGGACAGGGGCGACTGAAGCTTTCTTT. The whole variable domain, remainder taken from reference TRBV28 and TRBJ1-1, is DVKVTQSSRYLVKRTGEKVFLECVQDMDHENMFWYRQDPGLGLRLIYFSYDVKMKEKGDIPEGYSVSREKKERFSLILESASTNQTSMYLCASSLPGTGATEAFFGQGTRLTVV.

This chain connects TRBV28 to TRBJ2-2; D may be TRBD1 (6 bases). V was trimmed by 2 bases and J by 5 bases, leaving 12 bases between them. The CDR3 runs 15 residues. Germline V gene data show CDR1 as MDHEN and CDR2 as SYDVKM. This CDR3 is CASSLRGKGTGELFF. The CDR3 DNA follows: TGTGCCAGCAGTTTAAGGGGGAAGGGGACCGGGGAGCTGTTTTTT.

The rearrangement links TRBV5-1 to TRBJ2-5, with 8 bases aligning to TRBD1. Germline V gene data show CDR1 as SGHRS and CDR2 as YFSETQ. The V and J ends lost 6 bases and 6 bases, in that order; junction bases with no gene match: 7. CDR3 size: 13 residues. The CDR3 sequence is CASTQDRVQTQYF. CDR3 nucleotide sequence: TGCGCCAGCACTCAGGACAGGGTACAGACCCAGTACTTC.

This chain uses TRBV7-9 with TRBJ2-5; 7 bases map to TRBD1. Trimming removed 2 bases from V and 5 bases from J; junction bases left unmatched: 2. In germline, CDR1 is SEHNR, CDR2 FQNEAQ (reference sequence). The CDR3 has 13 residues. The CDR3 loop reads CASSLKQGETQYF. CDR3 nucleotides: TGTGCCAGCAGCTTAAAACAGGGGGAGACCCAGTACTTC.